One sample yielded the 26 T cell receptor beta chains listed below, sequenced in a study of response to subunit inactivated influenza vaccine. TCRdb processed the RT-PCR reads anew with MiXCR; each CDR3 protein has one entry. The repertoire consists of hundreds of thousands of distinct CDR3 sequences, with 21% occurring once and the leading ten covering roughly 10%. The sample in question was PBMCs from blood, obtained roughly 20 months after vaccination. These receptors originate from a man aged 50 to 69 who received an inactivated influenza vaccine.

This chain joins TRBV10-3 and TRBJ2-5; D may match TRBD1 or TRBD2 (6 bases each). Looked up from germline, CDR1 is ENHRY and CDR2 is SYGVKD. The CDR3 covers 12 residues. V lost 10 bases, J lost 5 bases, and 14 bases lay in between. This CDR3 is CATGIGGETQYF. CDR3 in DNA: TGTGCCACCGGGATAGGGGGGGAGACCCAGTACTTC.

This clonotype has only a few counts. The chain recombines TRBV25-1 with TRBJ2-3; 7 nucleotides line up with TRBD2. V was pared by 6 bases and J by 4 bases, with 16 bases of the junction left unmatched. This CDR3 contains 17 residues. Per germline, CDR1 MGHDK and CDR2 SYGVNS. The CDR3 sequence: CASSPHLGEGQADTQYF. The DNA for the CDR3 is TGTGCCAGCAGCCCACACTTGGGGGAGGGCCAAGCAGATACGCAGTATTTT.

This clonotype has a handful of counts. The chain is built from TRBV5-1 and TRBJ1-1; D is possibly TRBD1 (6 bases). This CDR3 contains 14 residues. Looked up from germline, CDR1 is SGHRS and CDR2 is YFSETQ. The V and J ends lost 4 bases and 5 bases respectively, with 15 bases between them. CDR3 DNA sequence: TGCGCCAGCAGCCCGGTCCAGGGGTGGACTGAAGCTTTCTTT. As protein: CASSPVQGWTEAFF.

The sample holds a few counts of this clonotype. CDR3 loop: CASSFSTGVHEQYF. The CDR3 DNA sequence: TGTGCCAGCAGCTTCTCGACAGGGGTTCACGAGCAGTACTTC. This rearrangement joins TRBV7-2 to TRBJ2-7, with 8 bases identical to TRBD1. The germline CDR1 and CDR2 sequences are SGHTA and FQGNSA. This CDR3 comprises 14 residues. Germline trimming cut 3 bases from V and 5 bases from J; bases unmatched to any gene: 6.

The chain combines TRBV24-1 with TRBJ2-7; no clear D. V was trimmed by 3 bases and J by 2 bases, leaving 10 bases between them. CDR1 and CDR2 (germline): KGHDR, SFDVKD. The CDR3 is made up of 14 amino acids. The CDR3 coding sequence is TGTGCCACCAGTGATCGAAACAGAGCCTACGAGCAGTACTTC. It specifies CATSDRNRAYEQYF.

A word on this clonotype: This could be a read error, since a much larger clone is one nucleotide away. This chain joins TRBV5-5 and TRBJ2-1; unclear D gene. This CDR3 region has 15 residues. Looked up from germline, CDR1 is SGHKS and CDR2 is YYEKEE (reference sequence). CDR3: CANSLDVSSYNEQFF. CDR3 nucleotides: TGTGCCAACAGCCTAGACGTGAGCTCCTACAATGAGCAGTTCTTC.

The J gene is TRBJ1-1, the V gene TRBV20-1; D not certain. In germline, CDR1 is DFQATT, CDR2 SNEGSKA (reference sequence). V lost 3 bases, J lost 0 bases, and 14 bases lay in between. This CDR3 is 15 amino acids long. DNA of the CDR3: TGCAGTGCTAGGGCCCCTCAGGCCATGAACACTGAAGCTTTCTTT. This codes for CSARAPQAMNTEAFF.

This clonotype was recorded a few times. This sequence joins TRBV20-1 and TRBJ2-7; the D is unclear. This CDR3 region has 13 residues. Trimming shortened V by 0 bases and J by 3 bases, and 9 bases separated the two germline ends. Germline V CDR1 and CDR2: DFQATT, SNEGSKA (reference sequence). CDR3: CSARDHWDYEQYF. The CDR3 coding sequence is TGCAGTGCTAGAGATCATTGGGACTACGAGCAGTACTTC.

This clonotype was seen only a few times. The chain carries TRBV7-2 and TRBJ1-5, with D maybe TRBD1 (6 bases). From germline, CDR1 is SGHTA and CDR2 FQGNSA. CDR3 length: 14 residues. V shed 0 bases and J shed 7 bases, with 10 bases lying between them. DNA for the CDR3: TGTGCCAGCAGCTTAGCTCACAGGGCACAGCCCCAGCATTTT. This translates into CASSLAHRAQPQHF.

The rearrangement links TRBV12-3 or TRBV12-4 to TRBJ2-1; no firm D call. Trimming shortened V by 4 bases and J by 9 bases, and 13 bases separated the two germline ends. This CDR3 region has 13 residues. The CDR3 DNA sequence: TGTGCCAGCAGTTCGGTCGTCCTTGGTGAGCAGTTCTTC. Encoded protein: CASSSVVLGEQFF.

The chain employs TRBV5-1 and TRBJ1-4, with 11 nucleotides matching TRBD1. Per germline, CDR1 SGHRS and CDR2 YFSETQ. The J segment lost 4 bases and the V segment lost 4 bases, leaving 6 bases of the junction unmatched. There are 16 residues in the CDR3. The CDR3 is CASSQDRGRFNEKLFF. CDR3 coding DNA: TGCGCCAGCAGCCAGGACAGGGGGCGTTTTAATGAAAAACTGTTTTTT.

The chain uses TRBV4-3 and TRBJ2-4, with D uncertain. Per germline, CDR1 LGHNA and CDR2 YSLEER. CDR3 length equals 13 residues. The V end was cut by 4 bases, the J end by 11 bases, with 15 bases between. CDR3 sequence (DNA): TGCGCCAGCAGCCCTGACCTCTCTACTTTTCAGTACTTC. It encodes CASSPDLSTFQYF.

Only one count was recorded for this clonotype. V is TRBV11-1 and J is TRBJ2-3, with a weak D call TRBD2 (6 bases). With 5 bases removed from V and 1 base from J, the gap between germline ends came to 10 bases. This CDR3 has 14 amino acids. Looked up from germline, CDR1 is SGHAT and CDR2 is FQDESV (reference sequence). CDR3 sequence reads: CASSPQRGTDTQYF. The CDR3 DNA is TGTGCCAGCAGCCCCCAGCGGGGCACAGATACGCAGTATTTT.

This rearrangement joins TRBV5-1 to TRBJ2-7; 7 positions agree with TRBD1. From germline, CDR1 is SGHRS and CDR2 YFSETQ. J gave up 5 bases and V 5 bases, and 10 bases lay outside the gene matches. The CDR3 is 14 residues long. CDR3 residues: CASRSGQEYHEQYF. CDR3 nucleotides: TGCGCCAGCAGATCCGGACAGGAATACCACGAGCAGTACTTC.

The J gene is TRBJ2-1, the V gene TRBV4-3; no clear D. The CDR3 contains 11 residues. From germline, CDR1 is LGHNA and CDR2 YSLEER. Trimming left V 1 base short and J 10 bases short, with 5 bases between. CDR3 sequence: CASSQGQEQFF. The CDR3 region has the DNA TGCGCCAGCAGCCAAGGCCAGGAGCAGTTCTTC.

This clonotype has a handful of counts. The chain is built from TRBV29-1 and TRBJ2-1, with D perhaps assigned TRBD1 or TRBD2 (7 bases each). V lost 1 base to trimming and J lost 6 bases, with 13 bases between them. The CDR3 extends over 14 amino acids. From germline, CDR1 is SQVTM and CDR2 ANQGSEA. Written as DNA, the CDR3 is TGCAGCGTTGAAGGCCAGGGGGGGACCAATGAGCAGTTCTTC. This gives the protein CSVEGQGGTNEQFF.

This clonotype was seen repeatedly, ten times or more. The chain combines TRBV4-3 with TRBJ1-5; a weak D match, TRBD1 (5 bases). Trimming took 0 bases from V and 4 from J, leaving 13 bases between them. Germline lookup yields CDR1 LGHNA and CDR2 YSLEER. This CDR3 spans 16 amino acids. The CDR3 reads CASSQEVAGINQPQHF. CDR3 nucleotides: TGCGCCAGCAGCCAAGAGGTCGCAGGGATAAATCAGCCCCAGCATTTT.

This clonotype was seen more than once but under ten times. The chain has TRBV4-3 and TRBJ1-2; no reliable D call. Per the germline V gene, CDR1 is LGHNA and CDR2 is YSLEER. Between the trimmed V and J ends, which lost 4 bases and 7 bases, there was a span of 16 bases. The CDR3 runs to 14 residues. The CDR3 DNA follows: TGCGCCAGCAGCCCGGGCGAAGATTCGTCTGGCTACACCTTC. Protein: CASSPGEDSSGYTF.

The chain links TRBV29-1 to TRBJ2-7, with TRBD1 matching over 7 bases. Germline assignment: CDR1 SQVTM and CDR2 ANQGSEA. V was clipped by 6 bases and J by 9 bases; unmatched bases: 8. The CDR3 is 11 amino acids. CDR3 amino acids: CSVFGTVGQYF. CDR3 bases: TGCAGCGTCTTCGGGACAGTTGGGCAGTACTTC.

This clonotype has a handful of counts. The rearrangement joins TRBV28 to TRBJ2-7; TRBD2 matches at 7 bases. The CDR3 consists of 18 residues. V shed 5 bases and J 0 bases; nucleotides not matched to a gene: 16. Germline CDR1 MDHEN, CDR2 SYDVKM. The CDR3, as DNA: TGTGCCAGCAGTCCGACGCGGAGTTGGGCGGGAGTCTCCTACGAGCAGTACTTC. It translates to CASSPTRSWAGVSYEQYF.

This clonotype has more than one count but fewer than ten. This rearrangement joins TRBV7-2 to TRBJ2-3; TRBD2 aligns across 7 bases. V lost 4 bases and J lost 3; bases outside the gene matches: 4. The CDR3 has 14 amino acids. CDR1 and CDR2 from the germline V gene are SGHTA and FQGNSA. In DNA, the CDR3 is TGTGCCAGCAGCTCTCATAGCGGGACAGATACGCAGTATTTT. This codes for CASSSHSGTDTQYF. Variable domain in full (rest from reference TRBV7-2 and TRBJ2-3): GAGVSQSPSNKVTEKGKDVELRCDPISGHTALYWYRQSLGQGLEFLIYFQGNSAPDKSGLPSDRFSAERTGGSVSTLTIQRTQQEDSAVYLCASSSHSGTDTQYFGPGTRLTVL.

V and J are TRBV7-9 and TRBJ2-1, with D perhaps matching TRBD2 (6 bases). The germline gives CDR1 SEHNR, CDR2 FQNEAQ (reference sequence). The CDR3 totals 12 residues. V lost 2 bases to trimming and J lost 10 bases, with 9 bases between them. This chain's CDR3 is CASSLWREEQFF. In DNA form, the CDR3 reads TGTGCCAGCAGCTTATGGCGGGAAGAGCAGTTCTTC.

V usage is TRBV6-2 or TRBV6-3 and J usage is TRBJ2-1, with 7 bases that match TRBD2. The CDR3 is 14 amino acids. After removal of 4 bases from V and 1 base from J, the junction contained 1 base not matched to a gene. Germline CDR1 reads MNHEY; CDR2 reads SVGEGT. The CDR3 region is CASSSSGSYNEQFF. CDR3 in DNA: TGTGCCAGCAGTTCTAGCGGATCCTACAATGAGCAGTTCTTC.

In nucleotides, the CDR3 is TGTGCCAGTAGTAAGGGACTAGCGGGGGGAACGAACACCGGGGAGCTGTTTTTT. It yields the protein CASSKGLAGGTNTGELFF. The gene calls are TRBV19 and TRBJ2-2, with 15 bases identical to TRBD2. V shed 4 bases, J shed 0 bases, and the junction held 3 bases outside the gene matches. The CDR3 extends over 18 amino acids. Germline-derived CDR1 and CDR2 are LNHDA and SQIVND (reference sequence).

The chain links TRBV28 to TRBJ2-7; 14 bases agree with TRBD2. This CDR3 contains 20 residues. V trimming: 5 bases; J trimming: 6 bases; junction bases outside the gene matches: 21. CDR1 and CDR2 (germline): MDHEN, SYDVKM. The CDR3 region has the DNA TGTGCCAGCAGTACAAACTCCGGGACTAGCGGGAGCCCCTTAAGCGTCGAGCAGTACTTC. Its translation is CASSTNSGTSGSPLSVEQYF.

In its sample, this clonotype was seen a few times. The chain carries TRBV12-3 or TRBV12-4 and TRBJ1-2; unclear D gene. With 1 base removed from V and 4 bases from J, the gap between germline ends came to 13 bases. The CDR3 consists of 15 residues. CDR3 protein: CASSLGIFTSYGYTF. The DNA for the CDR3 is TGTGCCAGCAGTTTAGGGATATTCACCTCCTATGGCTACACCTTC.